This T cell receptor (beta chain) derives from a study of blood T cell repertoires in COVID-19. Sequenced by immunoSEQ multiplex PCR; TCRdb stores in-frame clones only, minus some. The sample comprises 75,000 to 100,000 clones, approximately 85% of which are singletons, and around 6.6% rests with the top ten. CDR1 and CDR2 (germline): SGHAT, FQNNGV. The CDR3 has 13 amino acids. As to this clone: One junction end does not reproduce the germline sequence, and a read error may be involved.

This sequence was found in a man aged 70-80 years with acute or convalescent COVID-19. Sequenced input: peripheral blood. The genes are TRBV11-2 and TRBJ1-5; 12 bases are shared with TRBD1. The CDR3 DNA sequence: TGTGCCAGCAGCTTAAGGGACAGGGGGCTCCTGTATTTT. Amino acid sequence: CASSLRDRGLLYF.